The entry below gives a single T cell receptor beta chain sequence along with its context. The germline gives CDR1 MDHEN, CDR2 SYDVKM. V lost 2 bases, J lost 4 bases, and 12 bases lay in between. The CDR3 has 16 residues. This specimen comes from a study of blood T cell repertoires in COVID-19. Study summary: The United States, Italy and Spain supplied acute and convalescent COVID-19 samples. PBMCs, B-cell-depleted T cells, or T cells provided the cDNA or gDNA that made up the material.

Source study methods: Amplification of reference gene primers was used by the study to estimate nucleated cell counts. The protocol was immunoSEQ multiplex PCR, while the TCRdb copy is restricted to in-frame clones and leaves out a portion. D and trimming were read from the DNA, whereas the V and J calls and clone size are those reported in that table. The sample contains some 74,000 clones, 60% to 80% of which appear only once. The sequenced material came from peripheral blood. The clonotype was recovered from a human donor in a cohort sampled during active COVID-19. V is TRBV28 and J is TRBJ1-6; D might be TRBD1 (6 bases). The CDR3: CASSLGGGGYNSPLHF. CDR3 DNA sequence: TGTGCCAGCAGTTTAGGAGGGGGAGGGTATAATTCACCCCTCCACTTT.